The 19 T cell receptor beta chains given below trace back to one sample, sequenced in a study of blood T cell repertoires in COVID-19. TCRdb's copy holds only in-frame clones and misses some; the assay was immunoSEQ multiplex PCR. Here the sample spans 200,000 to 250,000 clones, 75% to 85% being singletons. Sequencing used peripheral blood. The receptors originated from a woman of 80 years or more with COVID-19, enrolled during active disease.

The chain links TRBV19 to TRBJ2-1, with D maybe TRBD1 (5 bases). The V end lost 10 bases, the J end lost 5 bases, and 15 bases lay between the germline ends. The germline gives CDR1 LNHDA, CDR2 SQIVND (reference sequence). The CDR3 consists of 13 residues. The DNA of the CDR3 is TGTGCCACCCGTCAGATAGGGGACAATGAGCAGTTCTTC. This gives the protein CATRQIGDNEQFF.

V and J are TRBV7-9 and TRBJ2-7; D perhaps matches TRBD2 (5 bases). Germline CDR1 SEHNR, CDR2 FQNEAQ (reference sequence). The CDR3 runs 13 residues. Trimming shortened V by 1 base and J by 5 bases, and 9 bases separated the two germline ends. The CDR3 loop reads CASSLVGINEQYF. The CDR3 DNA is TGTGCCAGCAGCTTAGTCGGGATAAACGAGCAGTACTTC. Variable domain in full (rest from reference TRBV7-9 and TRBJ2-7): DTGVSQNPRHKITKRGQNVTFRCDPISEHNRLYWYRQTLGQGPEFLTYFQNEAQLEKSRLLSDRFSAERPKGSFSTLEIQRTEQGDSAMYLCASSLVGINEQYFGPGTRLTVT.

The chain's CDR3 is CASTLGWGQGRFRSPLHF. For the CDR3, the DNA is TGTGCCAGCACCCTTGGGTGGGGACAGGGGCGCTTTAGGTCACCCCTCCACTTT. The rearrangement uses TRBV28 and TRBJ1-6; 10 positions match TRBD1. J lost 10 bases, V lost 7 bases, and 19 bases had no gene match. The CDR3 totals 18 residues. In germline, CDR1 is MDHEN, CDR2 SYDVKM.

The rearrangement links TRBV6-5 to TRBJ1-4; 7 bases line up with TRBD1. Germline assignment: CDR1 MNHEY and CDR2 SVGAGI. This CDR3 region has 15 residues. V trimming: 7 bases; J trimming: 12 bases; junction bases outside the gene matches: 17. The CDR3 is CASTKRGQGGGELFF. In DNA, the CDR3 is TGTGCCAGCACCAAGAGGGGGCAGGGCGGCGGAGAACTGTTTTTT.

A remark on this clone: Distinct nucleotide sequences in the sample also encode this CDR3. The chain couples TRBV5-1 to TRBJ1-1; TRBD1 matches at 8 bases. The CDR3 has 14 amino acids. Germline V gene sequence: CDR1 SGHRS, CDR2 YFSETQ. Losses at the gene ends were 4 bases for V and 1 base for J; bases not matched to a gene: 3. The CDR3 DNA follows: TGCGCCAGCAGCCCAGGGACAGGGAACACTGAAGCTTTCTTT. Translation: CASSPGTGNTEAFF.

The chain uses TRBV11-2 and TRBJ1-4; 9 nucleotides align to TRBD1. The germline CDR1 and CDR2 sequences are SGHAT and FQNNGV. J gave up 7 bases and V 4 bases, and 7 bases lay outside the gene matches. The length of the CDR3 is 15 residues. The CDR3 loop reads CASSSGQGSSEKLFF. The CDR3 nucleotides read TGTGCCAGCAGCTCCGGACAGGGGAGCTCTGAAAAACTGTTTTTT. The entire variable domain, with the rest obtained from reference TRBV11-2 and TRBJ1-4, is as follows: EAGVAQSPRYKIIEKRQSVAFWCNPISGHATLYWYQQILGQGPKLLIQFQNNGVVDDSQLPKDRFSAERLKGVDSTLKIQPAKLEDSAVYLCASSSGQGSSEKLFFGSGTQLSVL.

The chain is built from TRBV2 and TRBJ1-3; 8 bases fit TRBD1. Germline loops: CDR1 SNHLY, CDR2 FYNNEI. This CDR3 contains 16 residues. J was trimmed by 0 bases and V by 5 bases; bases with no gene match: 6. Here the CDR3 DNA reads TGTGCCAGCAGTCGAGGGACAGGTCTCTCTGGAAACACCATATATTTT. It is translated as CASSRGTGLSGNTIYF. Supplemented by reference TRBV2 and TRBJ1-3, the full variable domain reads EPEVTQTPSHQVTQMGQEVILRCVPISNHLYFYWYRQILGQKVEFLVSFYNNEISEKSEIFDDQFSVERPDGSNFTLKIRSTKLEDSAMYFCASSRGTGLSGNTIYFGEGSWLTVV.

DNA of the CDR3: TGTGCCAGCAGTGAGGTGCAGGGTCAATCGCCCCAGCATTTT. This codes for CASSEVQGQSPQHF. The chain couples TRBV6-1 to TRBJ1-5; tentative D call: TRBD1 (5 bases). Deletions cut 3 bases from V and 9 bases from J, with 15 bases between. Germline V lookup: CDR1 MNHNS, CDR2 SASEGT. This CDR3 is 14 amino acids long.

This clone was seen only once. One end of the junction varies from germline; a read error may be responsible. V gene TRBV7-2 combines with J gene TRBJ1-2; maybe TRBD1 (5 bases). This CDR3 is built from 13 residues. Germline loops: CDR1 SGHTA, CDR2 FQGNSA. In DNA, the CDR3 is TGTGCCAGCAGCGGGCGGCAGGGAGGAGTGAGATCCTTC. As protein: CASSGRQGGVRSF.

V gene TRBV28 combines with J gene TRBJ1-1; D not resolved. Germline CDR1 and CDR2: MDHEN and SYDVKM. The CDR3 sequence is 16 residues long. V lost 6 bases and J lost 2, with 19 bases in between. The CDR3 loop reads CASSPESPLFNTEAFF. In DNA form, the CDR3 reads TGTGCCAGCAGCCCGGAGTCTCCACTCTTTAACACTGAAGCTTTCTTT.

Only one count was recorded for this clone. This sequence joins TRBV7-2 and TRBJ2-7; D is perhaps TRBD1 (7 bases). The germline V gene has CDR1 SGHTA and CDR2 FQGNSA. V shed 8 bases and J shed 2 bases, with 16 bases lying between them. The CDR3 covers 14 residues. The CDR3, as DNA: TGTGCCAGCGGGGGGACAGTTCCTACCTACGAGCAGTACTTC. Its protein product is CASGGTVPTYEQYF.

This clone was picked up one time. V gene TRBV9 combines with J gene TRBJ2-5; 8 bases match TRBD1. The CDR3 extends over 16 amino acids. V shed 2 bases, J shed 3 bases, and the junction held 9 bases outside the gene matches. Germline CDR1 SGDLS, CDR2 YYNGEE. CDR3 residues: CASSVEGQAQKETQYF. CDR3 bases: TGTGCCAGCAGCGTCGAGGGACAGGCCCAAAAAGAGACCCAGTACTTC.

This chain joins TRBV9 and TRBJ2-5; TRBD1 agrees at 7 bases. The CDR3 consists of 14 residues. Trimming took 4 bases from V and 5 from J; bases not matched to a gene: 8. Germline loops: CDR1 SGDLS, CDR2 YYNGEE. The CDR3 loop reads CASSPQGGRETQYF. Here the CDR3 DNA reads TGTGCCAGCAGCCCCCAAGGGGGCCGGGAGACCCAGTACTTC.

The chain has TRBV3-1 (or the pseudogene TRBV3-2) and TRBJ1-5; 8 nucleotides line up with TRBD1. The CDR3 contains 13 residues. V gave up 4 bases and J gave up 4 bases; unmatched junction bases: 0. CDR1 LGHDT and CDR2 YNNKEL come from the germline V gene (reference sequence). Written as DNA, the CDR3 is TGTGCCAGCAGCCGGACAGGGAATCAGCCCCAGCATTTT. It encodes CASSRTGNQPQHF.

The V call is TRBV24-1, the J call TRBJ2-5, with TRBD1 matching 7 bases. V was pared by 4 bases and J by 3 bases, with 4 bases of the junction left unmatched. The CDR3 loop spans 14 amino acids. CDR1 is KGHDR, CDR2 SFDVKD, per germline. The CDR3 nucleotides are TGTGCCACCAGTGAGTCCGGGACAGAAGAGACCCAGTACTTC. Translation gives CATSESGTEETQYF.

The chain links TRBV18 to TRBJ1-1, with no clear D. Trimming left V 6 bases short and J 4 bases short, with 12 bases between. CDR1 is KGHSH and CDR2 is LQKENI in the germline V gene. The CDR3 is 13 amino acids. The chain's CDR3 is CASSSTEATEAFF. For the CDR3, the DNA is TGTGCCAGCTCCTCGACGGAGGCCACTGAAGCTTTCTTT.

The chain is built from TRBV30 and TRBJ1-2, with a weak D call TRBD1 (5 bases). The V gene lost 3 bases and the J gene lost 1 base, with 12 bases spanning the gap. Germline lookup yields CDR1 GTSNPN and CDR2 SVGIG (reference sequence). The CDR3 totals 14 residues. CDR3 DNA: TGTGCCTGGAGCCCCGGGGGGTTTAACTATGGCTACACCTTC. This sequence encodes CAWSPGGFNYGYTF.

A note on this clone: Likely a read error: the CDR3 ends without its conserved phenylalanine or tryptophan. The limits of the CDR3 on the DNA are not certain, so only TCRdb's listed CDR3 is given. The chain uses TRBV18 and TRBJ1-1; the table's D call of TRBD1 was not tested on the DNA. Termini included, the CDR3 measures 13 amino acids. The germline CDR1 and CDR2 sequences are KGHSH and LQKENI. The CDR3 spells CASSPIGQETPTL.

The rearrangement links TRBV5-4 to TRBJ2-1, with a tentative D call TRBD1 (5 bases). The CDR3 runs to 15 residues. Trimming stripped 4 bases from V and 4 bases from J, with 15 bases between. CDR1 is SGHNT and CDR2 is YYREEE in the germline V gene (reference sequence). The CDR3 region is CASSPTATTYNEQFF. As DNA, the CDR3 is TGTGCCAGCAGCCCGACAGCAACCACTTACAATGAGCAGTTCTTC.